This T cell receptor beta chain stems from a study of cytomegalovirus exposure and HLA in healthy donors. The study ran its PCR with 60 Vbeta and 13 Jbeta primers. Profiling relied on immunoSEQ multiplex PCR, and the TCRdb table lists in-frame clones only, not all of them. The sample has tens of thousands of clones; 80% to 90% are singletons. A single count supports this clone. Germline CDR1 and CDR2: SGDLS and YYNGEE. The CDR3 length is 14 residues. Trimming cost V 4 bases and J 3 bases; bases outside gene matches: 3. This receptor was taken from a man in his 70s in good health and CMV-seropositive. The V call is TRBV9, the J call TRBJ2-7; 11 bases match TRBD2. Sequencing was done on a sample of PBMCs. The DNA of the CDR3 is TGTGCCAGCAGCAGAGGGACTAGCGGCTACGAGCAGTACTTC. Translated, it gives CASSRGTSGYEQYF.